This is a list of T cell receptor beta chains from one sample in a study of T cell repertoires in cytomegalovirus infection. These receptors lack a known antigen. A single record per CDR3 protein comes from TCRdb applying MiXCR to the reads. The sample shows fewer than 200,000 distinct CDR3 sequences, about 22% of them seen only once. The sequenced sample was CD8+ T cells from cultured PBMCs, obtained from culture after CMV antigen stimulation. The receptors derive from a human donor in good health (CMV status not recorded). Some clones in this sample may be carry-over from other donors' samples. CDR3s include the opening cysteine and the closing phenylalanine or tryptophan. Each record gives: V gene, clone size, J gene, D gene, CDR3 DNA, CDR3 protein. The D gene is left open where the match is weak. Part of the rows lack a size; the others show once, few, many or a class for expanded clones.

TRBV14	many	TRBJ1-2	TRBD1	TGTGCCAGCAGCCAAGATTGGGGACAGGGGCCGTATGGCTACACCTTC	CASSQDWGQGPYGYTF
TRBV11-2	NA	TRBJ2-1	NA	TGTGCCAGCAGACAGGGAATGGTCGACAATGAGCAGTTCTTC	CASRQGMVDNEQFF
TRBV5-6	few	TRBJ1-6	NA	TGTGCCAGCAGCCCAACAGGGTTTTTGGATTCACCCCTCCACTTT	CASSPTGFLDSPLHF
TRBV28	few	TRBJ1-4	NA	TGTGCCAGCAGTATTGACAGCCTTAATGAAAAACTGTTTTTT	CASSIDSLNEKLFF
TRBV7-9	NA	TRBJ1-6	NA	TGTGCCAGCAGCGGAACAGGGAGGTCCTATAATTCACCCCTCCACTTT	CASSGTGRSYNSPLHF
TRBV4-1	NA	TRBJ2-7	NA	TGCGCCAGCAGCCAAGGGGCATCCGGCGAGCAGTACTTC	CASSQGASGEQYF
TRBV7-8	few	TRBJ2-2	TRBD1	TGTGCCAGCAGACGGACAGGGACGAACACCGGGGAGCTGTTTTTT	CASRRTGTNTGELFF
TRBV6-1	few	TRBJ2-7	NA	TGTGCCAGCAGTGAACAGGGCACTACCTACGAGCAGTACTTC	CASSEQGTTYEQYF
TRBV28	few	TRBJ2-6	NA	TGTGCCAGCAGTTCCAGGGTTCTCCTGACCTCTGGGGCCAACGTCCTGACTTTC	CASSSRVLLTSGANVLTF
TRBV5-7	NA	TRBJ2-2	NA	TGTGCCAGCAGCTTGATTTCTTCGAGGGGAGGCGGGGAGCTGTTTTTT	CASSLISSRGGGELFF
TRBV7-2	NA	TRBJ2-3	TRBD1	TGTGCCAGCAGTTTCGGGACAGGGGGTTTAGATACGCAGTATTTT	CASSFGTGGLDTQYF
TRBV27	few	TRBJ1-2	TRBD1	TGTGCCAGCAGTTTAGGGACAGGGTTAACTGGCTACACCTTC	CASSLGTGLTGYTF
TRBV7-7	NA	TRBJ2-2	TRBD1	TGTGCCAGCAGCCTCCGGACAGGGCGAATCGGGGAGCTGTTTTTT	CASSLRTGRIGELFF
TRBV11-2	few	TRBJ2-3	NA	TGTGCCAGCAGCTTAGATCATCTGGGGCCCACAGATACGCAGTATTTT	CASSLDHLGPTDTQYF
TRBV7-2	NA	TRBJ1-4	TRBD1	TGTGCCAGCAGCCCCGGGACAGGGGCTGGGGCTCATGAAAAACTGTTTTTT	CASSPGTGAGAHEKLFF
TRBV6-2/TRBV6-3	NA	TRBJ2-1	NA	TGTGCCAGCAGTTACAGTGAGCGGGCTTCCTACAATGAGCAGTTCTTC	CASSYSERASYNEQFF
TRBV4-1	NA	TRBJ2-7	NA	TGCGCCAGCAGCCAAGGGGACGGAGCCACCTACGAGCAGTACTTC	CASSQGDGATYEQYF
TRBV6-2/TRBV6-3	many	TRBJ2-4	TRBD1	TGTGCCAGCAGTCCGACCGGGACAGGGTCATCTTTTCAGTACTTC	CASSPTGTGSSFQYF
TRBV7-2	few	TRBJ1-5	NA	TGTGCCAGCAGCTTAGGATCCAGTTACAATCAGCCCCAGCATTTT	CASSLGSSYNQPQHF
TRBV4-1	few	TRBJ2-5	NA	TGCGCCAGCAGCCATGGGGACTTCCCTCAAGAGACCCAGTACTTC	CASSHGDFPQETQYF
TRBV6-1	NA	TRBJ2-7	NA	TGTGCCAGCAGTGAAGAACGATACAGGTCCTCCTACGAGCAGTACTTC	CASSEERYRSSYEQYF
TRBV4-1	medium-sized	TRBJ2-7	TRBD2	TGCGCCAGCAGCCAAGATGTCCCAGCGGGGGGGCTGGTCTCCGAGCAGTACTTC	CASSQDVPAGGLVSEQYF
TRBV27	few	TRBJ1-4	NA	TGTGCCAGCAGTTTATCGGGCAGTGCAACTAATGAAAAACTGTTTTTT	CASSLSGSATNEKLFF
TRBV7-2	NA	TRBJ2-3	NA	TGTGCCACATCTAGTGGGGCTAGCACAGATACGCAGTATTTT	CATSSGASTDTQYF
TRBV19	NA	TRBJ2-1	NA	TGTGCCAGTAGTCCGGGACTCTGGGGGAATGAGCAGTTCTTC	CASSPGLWGNEQFF
TRBV20-1	NA	TRBJ2-5	NA	TGCAGTGCTAGAGGGGGGGAGACCCAGTACTTC	CSARGGETQYF
TRBV7-8	NA	TRBJ1-1	NA	TGTGCCAGCAGCTTACTACCTTTTTTGAACACTGAAGCTTTCTTT	CASSLLPFLNTEAFF
TRBV6-1	NA	TRBJ2-1	NA	TGTGCCAGCAGAATGGGGGCAGGCGTCAGCTCCTACAATGAGCAGTTCTTC	CASRMGAGVSSYNEQFF
TRBV7-2	NA	TRBJ1-6	NA	TGTGCCAGCAGCTTAGCCCACTACCAGCCAGCTACAGCAACCTATAATTCACCCCTCCACTTT	CASSLAHYQPATATYNSPLHF
TRBV7-6	few	TRBJ2-2	TRBD1	TGTGCCAGCAGCTTACTTCTTGAGACAGGGGCCTGGAACCCGACCGCCGGGGAGCTGTTTTTT	CASSLLLETGAWNPTAGELFF
TRBV7-2	NA	TRBJ2-2	NA	TGTGCCAGCAGCTCAAGCCCGGGGACGGCTACCGGGGAGCTGTTTTTT	CASSSSPGTATGELFF
TRBV7-2	NA	TRBJ2-7	NA	TGTGCCAGCAGCTTAGCGCGGGGGCCAACCTACGAGCAGTACTTC	CASSLARGPTYEQYF
TRBV4-1	NA	TRBJ1-1	NA	TGCGCCAGCAGCCAAGGACAGAAAAACATGAACACTGAAGCTTTCTTT	CASSQGQKNMNTEAFF
TRBV19	few	TRBJ1-2	NA	TGTGCCAGTAGTATGGACCAGGAAAGCTATGGCTACACCTTC	CASSMDQESYGYTF
TRBV7-3	NA	TRBJ2-2	TRBD1	TGTGCCAGCAGCTTTTCTCGACAGGGGGCGAACACCGGGGAGCTGTTTTTT	CASSFSRQGANTGELFF
TRBV7-3	few	TRBJ2-2	TRBD2	TGTGCCAGCAGACTACGGGGGGGCAGGGACACCGGGGAGCTGTTTTTT	CASRLRGGRDTGELFF
TRBV20-1	NA	TRBJ2-3	NA	TGCAGTGCTAGAGAAGTAACAGGTAGTTCTCAGTTGTCGCAGTATTTT	CSAREVTGSSQLSQYF
TRBV27	NA	TRBJ1-1	NA	TGTGCCAGCAGCCCTGACACGCCTCGGCGAGCTTTCTTT	CASSPDTPRRAFF
TRBV12-3/TRBV12-4	NA	TRBJ2-2	TRBD1	TGTGCCAGCATTCACAGGGGTACCGGGGAGCTGTTTTTT	CASIHRGTGELFF
TRBV29-1	few	TRBJ1-3	NA	TGCAGCGTTGAAGAGGGGGGACGGTTCTCTGGAAACACCATATATTTT	CSVEEGGRFSGNTIYF
TRBV7-7	NA	TRBJ2-5	NA	TGTGCCAGCAGCTTTCGACTGCCTCCCCAAGAGACCCAGTACTTC	CASSFRLPPQETQYF
TRBV7-2	NA	TRBJ2-1	NA	TGTGCCAGCAGTGCATTCCCGGGGGCGACCTACAATGAGCAGTTCTTC	CASSAFPGATYNEQFF
TRBV6-2/TRBV6-3	many	TRBJ1-2	NA	TGTGCCAGCAGTTACTCGAACAGCTATGGCTACACCTTC	CASSYSNSYGYTF
TRBV7-6	few	TRBJ1-4	TRBD1	TGTGCCAGCAGCTCCAGAACCACTAGACAGGGTTCTAATGAAAAACTGTTTTTT	CASSSRTTRQGSNEKLFF
TRBV6-2/TRBV6-3	NA	TRBJ2-2	NA	TGTGCCAGCAGTTTCCCGACAGGTTCGAACACCGGGGAGCTGTTTTTT	CASSFPTGSNTGELFF
TRBV7-2	few	TRBJ2-1	TRBD2	TGTGCCAGCAGGGTTAGCGGGGGGGCCTACAATGAGCAGTTCTTC	CASRVSGGAYNEQFF
TRBV7-9	NA	TRBJ1-6	NA	TGTGCCAGCAGCACCATGGACGTCTATAATTCACCCCTCCACTTT	CASSTMDVYNSPLHF
TRBV12-3/TRBV12-4	NA	TRBJ2-7	NA	TGTGCCAGCAGTTTGAGCAACTCCTACGAGCAGTACTTC	CASSLSNSYEQYF
TRBV27	NA	TRBJ2-7	NA	TGTGCCAGCAGTTTATCGGCCGGAGGGGGTAACGAGCAGTACTTC	CASSLSAGGGNEQYF
TRBV7-6	NA	TRBJ1-1	TRBD1	TGTGCCAGCCTCGGACAGGGTCCTGAAGCTTTCTTT	CASLGQGPEAFF
TRBV7-8	NA	TRBJ2-7	TRBD1	TGTGCCAGCAGCTTCTCGAACAGGGGTTACGAGCAGTACTTC	CASSFSNRGYEQYF
TRBV7-9	NA	TRBJ1-4	NA	TGTGCCAGCAGCTTAGTGGCGTCTCGCGCAACTAATGAAAAACTGTTTTTT	CASSLVASRATNEKLFF
TRBV6-2/TRBV6-3	NA	TRBJ1-1	NA	TGTGCCAGCACCCCCCAGGCAGGGCGAATGTTGGACACTGAAGCTTTCTTT	CASTPQAGRMLDTEAFF
TRBV7-8	few	TRBJ1-5	TRBD1	TGTGCCAGCAGCTTCGGAGGGGGCGGAAATCAGCCCCAGCATTTT	CASSFGGGGNQPQHF
TRBV6-2/TRBV6-3	few	TRBJ2-3	NA	TGTGCCAGCAGTTACCCGAACAGGGAACTCACAGATACGCAGTATTTT	CASSYPNRELTDTQYF
TRBV10-3	few	TRBJ2-1	NA	TGTGCCATCAGGCAGGGGATCCATGAGCAGTTCTTC	CAIRQGIHEQFF
TRBV7-6	NA	TRBJ2-7	NA	TGTGCCAGCAGCCCTCCGAACAGGTCCTACGAGCAGTACTTC	CASSPPNRSYEQYF